This T cell receptor beta chain appears in the sequencing data of a study of blood T cell repertoires in COVID-19. As for the study in general: Samples representing acute and convalescent COVID-19 were sourced from the United States, Italy and Spain. T cells, B-cell-depleted T cells, or PBMCs supplied cDNA or gDNA.

This CDR3 spans 18 amino acids. Per germline, CDR1 MRHNA and CDR2 SNTAGT. Germline trimming cut 5 bases from V and 4 bases from J; bases unmatched to any gene: 16. Original processing notes: Nucleated cell number was recorded as an estimate derived from reference gene primer amplification. Method: immunoSEQ multiplex PCR; TCRdb's copy keeps in-frame clones and lacks some. That table supplies the V and J calls and clone size; D and trimming were determined from the DNA. In the table there are about 150,000 clones, roughly 87% of which are singletons. This sequence was found in an older woman with active or convalescent COVID-19. Sequencing was performed on peripheral blood. The genes are TRBV6-4 and TRBJ2-2; 7 bases line up with TRBD1. CDR3 sequence reads: CASSLLYKGAGGTGELFF. The CDR3 coding sequence is TGTGCCAGCAGTCTATTGTATAAGGGGGCAGGAGGCACCGGGGAGCTGTTTTTT.